The 31 T cell receptor beta chains listed next were all sequenced from one sample in a study of blood T cell repertoires in COVID-19 (dated by TCRdb to about 2020). The protocol used for the library was the immunoSEQ multiplex PCR assay. TCRdb stores this immuneACCESS table with in-frame sequences only. Part of the clones is absent; in the studies checked, under half of the shortfall reflects unresolved V genes, and no reason is known for the rest. The sample contains 150,000 to 200,000 clones, about 85% of them found a single time. 9.8% of the sample is taken by the ten largest. Source material: peripheral blood. These receptors were taken from an elderly woman with acute or convalescent COVID-19.

This clone occurred once. V gene TRBV6-4 combines with J gene TRBJ1-2; 9 bases fit TRBD1. This CDR3 spans 15 amino acids. Germline loops: CDR1 MRHNA, CDR2 SNTAGT. After removal of 4 bases from V and 7 bases from J, the junction contained 10 bases not matched to a gene. As DNA, the CDR3 is TGTGCCAGCAGTGCCGAGGGACAGGGTCTTGGTGGCTACACCTTC. Its protein product is CASSAEGQGLGGYTF.

The chain uses TRBV6-5 and TRBJ1-1; possibly TRBD1 for D (6 bases). Trimming cost V 6 bases and J 5 bases, with 19 bases left between them. The CDR3 is 15 residues long. Looked up from germline, CDR1 is MNHEY and CDR2 is SVGAGI. The CDR3 bases are TGTGCCAGCAGGGGGTTCTTTACAGGGCGGACTGAAGCTTTCTTT. Its protein is CASRGFFTGRTEAFF.

A few counts support this clone. V is TRBV7-2 and J is TRBJ2-3, with TRBD2 identical over 8 bases. V lost 5 bases to trimming and J lost 3 bases; unmatched junction nucleotides: 4. The CDR3 sequence is 14 residues long. From germline, CDR1 is SGHTA and CDR2 FQGNSA. CDR3 in DNA: TGTGCCAGCAGCCTGGGACTAGTTACAGATACGCAGTATTTT. Amino acids: CASSLGLVTDTQYF. The complete variable domain, with remaining parts taken from reference TRBV7-2 and TRBJ2-3, reads GAGVSQSPSNKVTEKGKDVELRCDPISGHTALYWYRQSLGQGLEFLIYFQGNSAPDKSGLPSDRFSAERTGGSVSTLTIQRTQQEDSAVYLCASSLGLVTDTQYFGPGTRLTVL.

The chain recombines TRBV29-1 with TRBJ1-5, with D perhaps TRBD1 (6 bases). Germline V gene sequence: CDR1 SQVTM, CDR2 ANQGSEA. The CDR3 has 13 residues. V dropped 6 bases and J dropped 7 bases, with 16 bases sitting between them. In DNA form, the CDR3 reads TGCAGCGTCGCTACAGGGTTAGGGCAGCCCCAGCATTTT. It translates to CSVATGLGQPQHF.

The rearrangement uses TRBV23-1 and TRBJ1-5; unclear D gene. TRBV23-1 is reported as an ORF; its role is uncertain. The CDR3 consists of 14 residues. Trimming pared 2 bases from V and 4 bases from J, leaving 9 bases between. The CDR3 spells CASSQESDNQPQHF. The CDR3, as DNA: TGCGCCAGCAGTCAAGAGTCCGATAATCAGCCCCAGCATTTT.

CDR3 amino acids: CASSVGGRDTEAFF. Written as DNA, the CDR3 is TGTGCCAGCAGCGTAGGGGGGAGGGACACTGAAGCTTTCTTT. This chain uses TRBV9 with TRBJ1-1, with D tentatively TRBD1 (5 bases). V dropped 0 bases and J dropped 3 bases, with 9 bases sitting between them. The V gene's germline CDR1 is SGDLS and CDR2 YYNGEE. CDR3 length: 14 amino acids. Using reference TRBV9 and TRBJ1-1 for the parts outside the CDR3, the full variable domain is DSGVTQTPKHLITATGQRVTLRCSPRSGDLSVYWYQQSLDQGLQFLIQYYNGEERAKGNILERFSAQQFPDLHSELNLSSLELGDSALYFCASSVGGRDTEAFFGQGTRLTVV.

The CDR3 sequence is CASSLEPALNTEAFF. The CDR3 region has the DNA TGTGCCAGCAGCTTGGAGCCGGCTTTGAACACTGAAGCTTTCTTT. The chain links TRBV7-9 to TRBJ1-1; D remains ambiguous. Trimming removed 3 bases at V and 0 bases at J, with 11 bases between. The V gene's germline CDR1 is SEHNR and CDR2 FQNEAQ (reference sequence). The CDR3 length is 15 residues.

The V gene is TRBV27, the J gene TRBJ2-3, with TRBD2 identical over 8 bases. The trim removed 2 bases at V and 0 bases at J, leaving 16 bases unmatched. Germline CDR1 reads MNHEY; CDR2 reads SMNVEV (reference sequence). The CDR3 runs 20 residues. The chain's CDR3 is CASSLPLTRSGKSSTDTQYF. In DNA, the CDR3 is TGTGCCAGCAGTTTACCCCTCACGCGTAGCGGGAAAAGCAGCACAGATACGCAGTATTTT.

The chain carries TRBV24-1 and TRBJ1-1; no firm D call. The CDR3 covers 18 residues. Germline V gene data show CDR1 as KGHDR and CDR2 as SFDVKD. The V end lost 2 bases, the J end lost 3 bases, and 21 bases lay between the germline ends. The DNA for the CDR3 is TGTGCCACCAGTGATTGGAAGGTCCTGAGGCGCAATGACACTGAAGCTTTCTTT. This sequence encodes CATSDWKVLRRNDTEAFF.

The gene calls are TRBV20-1 and TRBJ1-1; D is possibly TRBD1 (6 bases). Trimming stripped 3 bases from V and 2 bases from J, with 16 bases between. The germline V gene encodes CDR1 DFQATT and CDR2 SNEGSKA (reference sequence). CDR3 length equals 15 residues. The CDR3 loop is CSASPGQTSNTEAFF. In DNA form, the CDR3 reads TGCAGTGCTAGTCCCGGACAGACTTCTAACACTGAAGCTTTCTTT.

This clone was picked up one time. The chain combines TRBV3-1 (or the pseudogene TRBV3-2) with TRBJ1-1; no definite D call. CDR1 is LGHDT, CDR2 YNNKEL, per germline (reference sequence). Trimming pared 2 bases from V and 6 bases from J, leaving 7 bases between. The CDR3 sequence is 12 residues long. The CDR3 protein is CASSQTQAEAFF. CDR3 in DNA: TGTGCCAGCAGCCAAACGCAGGCTGAAGCTTTCTTT.

This chain uses TRBV30 with TRBJ2-2; 7 nucleotides match TRBD1. The CDR3 has 14 residues. Germline CDR1 reads GTSNPN; CDR2 reads SVGIG (reference sequence). With V trimmed by 3 bases and J by 1 base, 2 bases remained unmatched. The CDR3 DNA reads as TGTGCCTGGAGGAGACAGGGGAACACCGGGGAGCTGTTTTTT. Translating it yields CAWRRQGNTGELFF.

This clone was found once. This chain connects TRBV6-2 or TRBV6-3 to TRBJ2-7, with 10 bases identical to TRBD1. The CDR3 contains 14 residues. V gave up 5 bases and J gave up 3 bases; unmatched junction bases: 4. CDR1 and CDR2 (germline): MNHEY, SVGEGT. The CDR3 loop reads CASSDRGPFYEQYF. Here the CDR3 DNA reads TGTGCCAGCAGTGACAGGGGGCCGTTCTACGAGCAGTACTTC.

This clone has a single count. V and J are TRBV18 and TRBJ2-1; the match to TRBD1 covers 12 bases. Germline CDR1 is KGHSH and CDR2 is LQKENI. The V gene end was trimmed by 4 bases and the J gene end by 10 bases; junction bases not matched to a gene: 8. CDR3 length equals 15 residues. CDR3 residues: CASSLSGQGAEEQFF. For the CDR3, the DNA is TGTGCCAGCTCACTATCGGGACAGGGGGCTGAGGAGCAGTTCTTC. The full variable domain, completed using reference TRBV18 and TRBJ2-1, is NAGVMQNPRHLVRRRGQEARLRCSPMKGHSHVYWYRQLPEEGLKFMVYLQKENIIDESGMPKERFSAEFPKEGPSILRIQQVVRGDSAAYFCASSLSGQGAEEQFFGPGTRLTVL.

This clone came up once. The chain recombines TRBV12-5 with TRBJ1-6, with D possibly being TRBD1 (5 bases). Germline V gene sequence: CDR1 LGHNT, CDR2 FRNRAP. This CDR3 is 15 amino acids long. Trimming pared 1 base from V and 9 bases from J, leaving 13 bases between. CDR3 region: CASGLDGAVASPLHF. The CDR3 DNA reads as TGTGCTAGTGGTTTGGATGGGGCTGTGGCTTCACCCCTCCACTTT.

The chain carries TRBV12-3 or TRBV12-4 and TRBJ2-1, with D unclear. The V and J ends lost 5 bases and 4 bases respectively, with 9 bases between them. The CDR3 is made up of 13 amino acids. For the CDR3, the DNA is TGTGCCAGCAGTCCCTACCGTTACAATGAGCAGTTCTTC. Translated: CASSPYRYNEQFF.

V usage is TRBV18 and J usage is TRBJ2-3; 8 nucleotides agree with TRBD2. This CDR3 comprises 14 residues. V was clipped by 2 bases and J by 5 bases; unmatched bases: 3. CDR1 and CDR2 (germline): KGHSH, LQKENI. The CDR3 spells CASSPERGLDTQYF. The CDR3 region has the DNA TGTGCCAGCTCACCAGAGCGGGGGCTAGATACGCAGTATTTT.

Comment on this clone: The identical CDR3 is also encoded by other nucleotide sequences in the sample. V gene TRBV5-6 combines with J gene TRBJ2-5, with TRBD2 identical over 8 bases. V dropped 4 bases and J dropped 5; count of bases not matched to a gene: 7. This CDR3 has 14 residues. Germline V gene lookup returns CDR1 SGHDT and CDR2 YYEEEE. The CDR3 DNA is TGTGCCAGCAGCCTAGGACTAGCCCGGGAGACCCAGTACTTC. Translating it yields CASSLGLARETQYF. The whole variable domain, remainder taken from reference TRBV5-6 and TRBJ2-5, is DAGVTQSPTHLIKTRGQQVTLRCSPKSGHDTVSWYQQALGQGPQFIFQYYEEEERQRGNFPDRFSGHQFPNYSSELNVNALLLGDSALYLCASSLGLARETQYFGPGTRLLVL.

This chain connects TRBV2 to TRBJ2-4, with TRBD1 matching 7 bases. Trimming removed 5 bases from V and 5 bases from J; junction bases left unmatched: 9. Germline CDR1 and CDR2: SNHLY and FYNNEI. The length of the CDR3 is 15 residues. The CDR3 sequence: CASSWTGLTQNIQYF. The CDR3 DNA follows: TGTGCCAGCAGTTGGACAGGCCTAACCCAAAACATTCAGTACTTC.

This chain joins TRBV2 and TRBJ2-1, with 12 bases lining up with TRBD2. CDR3 size: 14 residues. Germline CDR1 reads SNHLY; CDR2 reads FYNNEI. Losses at the gene ends were 2 bases for V and 16 bases for J; bases not matched to a gene: 9. In DNA, the CDR3 is TGTGCCAGCAGTGAATGGCTAGCGGGGGGGTTTTCTTTCTTC. This gives the protein CASSEWLAGGFSFF.

This clone was observed once. The V gene is TRBV9, the J gene TRBJ1-5, with a tentative D call TRBD1 (5 bases). The germline gives CDR1 SGDLS, CDR2 YYNGEE. With 8 bases removed from V and 6 bases from J, the gap between germline ends came to 15 bases. CDR3 length equals 13 residues. The CDR3 sequence is CASSSVQGQPQHF. The CDR3, as DNA: TGTGCCAGTAGTTCGGTGCAGGGTCAGCCCCAGCATTTT.

This rearrangement joins TRBV4-3 to TRBJ2-3; tentatively, D is TRBD2 (7 bases). Germline assignment: CDR1 LGHNA and CDR2 YSLEER. The CDR3 contains 16 residues. Trimming removed 2 bases at V and 5 bases at J, with 17 bases between. Here the CDR3 reads CASSQSGGRPLDTQYF. The DNA for the CDR3 is TGCGCCAGCAGCCAATCCGGGGGGCGGCCTTTAGATACGCAGTATTTT.

The rearrangement uses TRBV29-1 and TRBJ1-1; 10 nucleotides match TRBD1. V lost 6 bases and J lost 1; bases outside the gene matches: 5. Germline V gene lookup returns CDR1 SQVTM and CDR2 ANQGSEA. This CDR3 contains 14 residues. CDR3 loop: CSVDRGGSNTEAFF. The CDR3 region has the DNA TGCAGCGTGGACAGGGGGGGATCGAACACTGAAGCTTTCTTT.

The CDR3 here is CASSQDRLAGLTDTQYF. The DNA of the CDR3 is TGTGCCAGCAGCCAAGATCGTCTAGCGGGCCTCACAGATACGCAGTATTTT. This chain connects TRBV4-2 to TRBJ2-3; 8 nucleotides align to TRBD2. The CDR3 has 17 residues. CDR1 and CDR2 (germline): LGHNA, YNFKEQ. J gave up 2 bases and V 0 bases, and 7 bases lay outside the gene matches.

The chain employs TRBV29-1 and TRBJ2-7; TRBD1 agrees at 10 bases. CDR3 length: 14 residues. CDR1 is SQVTM and CDR2 is ANQGSEA in the germline V gene. Trimming took 7 bases from V and 6 from J; bases not matched to a gene: 12. Here the CDR3 DNA reads TGCAGCGCCCGGGACAGGGGATCTTCGGTCGAGCAGTACTTC. Protein product: CSARDRGSSVEQYF.

The chain recombines TRBV3-1 (or the pseudogene TRBV3-2) with TRBJ1-5, with 7 bases aligning to TRBD1. V was pared by 4 bases and J by 2 bases, with 11 bases of the junction left unmatched. Germline V lookup: CDR1 LGHDT, CDR2 YNNKEL (reference sequence). CDR3 size: 17 residues. The CDR3 loop is CASSPKHGTEGNQPQHF. CDR3 DNA: TGTGCCAGCAGCCCTAAACACGGGACAGAAGGCAATCAGCCCCAGCATTTT.

The chain joins TRBV11-2 to TRBJ1-6; TRBD1 is a possible D gene (5 bases). The CDR3 contains 13 residues. Trimming took 8 bases from V and 9 from J, leaving 14 bases between them. Germline V gene lookup returns CDR1 SGHAT and CDR2 FQNNGV. The CDR3 reads CASLGSGRSPLHF. As DNA, the CDR3 is TGTGCCAGCTTGGGTTCAGGGCGTTCACCCCTCCACTTT.

About this clone itself: Germline and junction disagree at one end, which may indicate a read error. The rearrangement links TRBV20-1 to TRBJ1-1; D may be TRBD1 (6 bases). This CDR3 contains 13 residues. CDR1 and CDR2 from the germline V gene are DFQATT and SNEGSKA (reference sequence). The CDR3: CSASGGSNSEAFF. The CDR3 DNA reads as TGCAGTGCTAGTGGGGGCTCGAACTCTGAAGCTTTCTTT.

A note on this clone: This sample includes further DNA sequences coding for the same CDR3. The chain has TRBV6-2 or TRBV6-3 and TRBJ1-5; a possible D gene is TRBD1 (6 bases). V lost 6 bases, J lost 3 bases, and 15 bases lay in between. Germline V gene lookup returns CDR1 MNHEY and CDR2 SVGEGT. The CDR3 length is 15 residues. The chain's CDR3 is CASSPTGSLNQPQHF. The CDR3 DNA reads TGTGCCAGCAGCCCCACAGGGAGTCTCAATCAGCCCCAGCATTTT.

This rearrangement joins TRBV3-1 (or the pseudogene TRBV3-2) to TRBJ1-5; 8 bases are shared with TRBD1. Losses at the gene ends were 6 bases for V and 6 bases for J; bases not matched to a gene: 4. The CDR3 has 13 amino acids. Germline loops: CDR1 LGHDT, CDR2 YNNKEL (reference sequence). The CDR3 loop is CASRPTGGQPQHF. For the CDR3, the DNA is TGTGCCAGCAGACCTACAGGGGGTCAGCCCCAGCATTTT.

This chain uses TRBV3-1 (or the pseudogene TRBV3-2) with TRBJ1-1, with D unclear. The CDR3 spans 13 residues. Germline V lookup: CDR1 LGHDT, CDR2 YNNKEL (reference sequence). V was shortened by 2 bases and J by 4 bases, with 8 bases between the two germline ends. The CDR3 reads CASSQIPGTEAFF. Written as DNA, the CDR3 is TGTGCCAGCAGCCAAATCCCGGGCACTGAAGCTTTCTTT.